This paragraph covers one TCR beta chain sequence. Its antigen remains unknown. Trimming took off 2 bases at V and 0 bases at J, with 22 bases between the two ends. The CDR3 is 20 amino acids. These data are taken from a study of cytomegalovirus exposure and HLA in healthy donors. Notes on the study in general: Some TCR beta chains (approximately 180 of them) were listed as cytomegalovirus-associated. A later analysis found most CMV-associated TCR beta chains apparently HLA-restricted.

PCR amplification relied on 60 Vbeta primers (plus 13 Jbeta primers). Produced via immunoSEQ multiplex PCR; TCRdb's table is partial and in-frame only. The table lists around 160,000 clones, around two thirds of them singletons. Sequences were obtained from PBMCs. The TCR was taken from a man aged 45-60 years in good health and CMV-seronegative. V is TRBV23-1 and J is TRBJ2-2, with D possibly matching TRBD1 (5 bases). TRBV23-1 is recorded as an ORF, its role being uncertain. The DNA of the CDR3 is TGCGCCAGCAGTCAAACAGGTGAGATGTCGTGGATCCCGAACACCGGGGAGCTGTTTTTT. Translating it yields CASSQTGEMSWIPNTGELFF.